This TCR beta chain was obtained from a study of blood T cell repertoires in COVID-19. Study-level background: Whether acute or convalescent, the COVID-19 samples came from the United States, Italy and Spain.

The V and J ends lost 4 bases and 8 bases respectively, with 8 bases between them. This CDR3 contains 11 residues. Germline V gene lookup returns CDR1 LGHDT and CDR2 YNNKEL (reference sequence). Libraries were prepared by immunoSEQ multiplex PCR; TCRdb keeps only in-frame clonotypes and omits some of them. The table shows some 220,000 clones, with roughly 84% occurring only once. The source of this sequence is a man aged 45 to 65 who had recovered from COVID-19. V usage is TRBV3-1 (or the pseudogene TRBV3-2) and J usage is TRBJ1-2; D remains ambiguous. The specimen was peripheral blood. The CDR3 DNA is TGTGCCAGCAGCCGCAGGTCCGGCTACACCTTC. Protein product: CASSRRSGYTF.